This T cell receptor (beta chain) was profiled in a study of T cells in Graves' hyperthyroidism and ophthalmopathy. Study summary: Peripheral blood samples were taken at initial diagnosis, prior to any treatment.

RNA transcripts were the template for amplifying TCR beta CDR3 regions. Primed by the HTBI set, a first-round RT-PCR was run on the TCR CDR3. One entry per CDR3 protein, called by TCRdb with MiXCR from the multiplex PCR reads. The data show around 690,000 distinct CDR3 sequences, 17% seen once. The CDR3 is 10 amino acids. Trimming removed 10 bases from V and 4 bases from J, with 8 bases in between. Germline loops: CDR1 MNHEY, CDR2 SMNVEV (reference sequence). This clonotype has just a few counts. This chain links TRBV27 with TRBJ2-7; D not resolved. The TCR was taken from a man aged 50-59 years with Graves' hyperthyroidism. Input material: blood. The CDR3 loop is CATVLYEQYF. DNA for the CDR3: TGTGCCACGGTCTTATACGAGCAGTACTTC.